These T cell receptor beta chains were read from a single sample in a study of T cell responses to AZD1222 COVID-19 vaccine. The table came from immunoSEQ multiplex PCR; TCRdb's copy has only in-frame clones and leaves some out. The data contain fewer than 120,000 clones, about 81% of them seen just once; the ten biggest clones take up around 4.6%. The sequences come from peripheral blood, collected on day 0 of AZD1222 vaccination. These receptors were collected from an adult in good health. CDR3s include the opening cysteine and the closing phenylalanine or tryptophan. A D gene is named only where the DNA matches it firmly. Some rows mark clone size as missing; the rest say once, few, many or name a class of expanded clone.

v_call,j_call,cdr3_length,d_call,clone_size,cdr3_nt,cdr3_aa
TRBV19,TRBJ1-4,9,.,.,TGTGCCAGTAGTGAAAAACTGTTTTTT,CASSEKLFF
TRBV10-3,TRBJ1-1,13,TRBD1,.,TGTGCCATCACCGGACAGGGGAACACTGAAGCTTTCTTT,CAITGQGNTEAFF
TRBV9,TRBJ1-1,13,.,.,TGTGCCAGCAGCGTAGTCCCGGCGGGTGAAGCTTTCTTT,CASSVVPAGEAFF
TRBV7-2,TRBJ1-2,15,TRBD1,.,TGTGCCAGCAGCTCCAGGGGGGGACAAAGTTATGGCTACACCTTC,CASSSRGGQSYGYTF
TRBV28,TRBJ2-1,15,.,.,TGTGCCAGCAGTAAAGGCTCGGTAGCGCGCAATGAGCAGTTCTTC,CASSKGSVARNEQFF
TRBV19,TRBJ2-3,11,.,.,TGTGCCAGTCAAGTGGGACTTCATCAGTATTTT,CASQVGLHQYF
TRBV19,TRBJ2-1,15,TRBD2,.,TGTGCCAGTCGACCTCCGGGACTAGCGTCCGGTGAGCAGTTCTTC,CASRPPGLASGEQFF
TRBV6-6,TRBJ2-7,14,TRBD2,.,TGTGCCAGCAGGGGGACTAGCGGGAGTTCCGAGCAGTACTTC,CASRGTSGSSEQYF
TRBV9,TRBJ1-4,15,.,.,TGTGCCAGCAGTTTCCGGGACTCGAGTAATGAAAAACTGTTTTTT,CASSFRDSSNEKLFF
TRBV5-5,TRBJ2-7,14,TRBD2,.,TGTGCCAGCATGGGAGGGCGCGGAGCCTACGAGCAGTACTTC,CASMGGRGAYEQYF
TRBV4-1,TRBJ1-5,16,TRBD1,.,TGCGCCAGCAGCCAACCTCGTAGGGGGCAAGGTCAGCCCCAGCATTTT,CASSQPRRGQGQPQHF
TRBV28,TRBJ2-3,16,TRBD2,.,TGTGCCAGCAGTCCCCCGACTAGCGGGAGGTCAGATACGCAGTATTTT,CASSPPTSGRSDTQYF
TRBV28,TRBJ1-5,14,.,.,TGTGCCAGCAGTTTATTCGGCATTAATCAGCCCCAGCATTTT,CASSLFGINQPQHF
TRBV3-1/TRBV3-2,TRBJ1-1,14,.,once,TGTGCCAGCAGCCCCCTCACGTTGGGCACTGAAGCTTTCTTT,CASSPLTLGTEAFF
TRBV2,TRBJ2-6,15,.,.,TGTGCCAGCAGTGTAGATAGGGCTGGGGCCAACGTCCTGACTTTC,CASSVDRAGANVLTF
TRBV3-1/TRBV3-2,TRBJ1-5,18,.,once,TGTGCCAGCAGCCAAGGGGAACGGGACAACCATAGCAATCAGCCCCAGCATTTT,CASSQGERDNHSNQPQHF
TRBV6-5,TRBJ1-5,15,.,.,TGTGCCAGCAGTTACTCGAGCGGGGGCACTCAGCCCCAGCATTTT,CASSYSSGGTQPQHF
TRBV6-4,TRBJ2-5,18,TRBD2,.,TGTGCCAGCAGTGACCCCCTCCTCGGCGCGGGGGTCCAAGAGACCCAGTACTTC,CASSDPLLGAGVQETQYF
TRBV19,TRBJ2-3,11,.,few,TGTGCCAGTAGTATGATGAATACGCAGTATTTT,CASSMMNTQYF
TRBV10-3,TRBJ2-2,17,TRBD2,once,TGTGCCATCAGTGACGCCGGACTAGCGACGAACACCGGGGAGCTGTTTTTT,CAISDAGLATNTGELFF
TRBV7-2,TRBJ1-5,17,TRBD1,.,TGTGCCAGCAGCTCGCGGGACAGGGGAAGGGTGGGTCAGCCCCAGCATTTT,CASSSRDRGRVGQPQHF
TRBV28,TRBJ1-5,14,.,.,TGTGCCAGCAGACCCGGACAGTTCAATCAGCCCCAGCATTTT,CASRPGQFNQPQHF
TRBV5-4,TRBJ2-1,15,.,.,TGTGCCAGCAGCTTGTTGGGGTTTGCCTACAATGAGCAGTTCTTC,CASSLLGFAYNEQFF
TRBV7-9,TRBJ2-7,16,TRBD1,few,TGTGCCAGCAGCTTAGTGGGTGAGACAGGGGGCTCCGAGCAGTACTTC,CASSLVGETGGSEQYF
TRBV3-1/TRBV3-2,TRBJ1-2,13,TRBD1,.,TGTGCCAGCAGCCTCCGGGACAGGGGAGGCTACACCTTC,CASSLRDRGGYTF
TRBV2,TRBJ1-2,16,.,.,TGTGCCAGCAGTGAAGCTTCGGGGTTCCTCAACTATGGCTACACCTTC,CASSEASGFLNYGYTF
TRBV6-5,TRBJ1-1,16,.,.,TGTGCCAGCAGTTACGGGGGGGGCACGGTGAACACTGAAGCTTTCTTT,CASSYGGGTVNTEAFF
TRBV19,TRBJ2-2,12,.,.,TGTGCCAGTAGATGGGTGACCGGGGAGCTGTTTTTT,CASRWVTGELFF
TRBV7-6,TRBJ1-5,16,.,.,TGTGCCAGCAGCTTATATCCCAGGGGTAGCAATCAGCCCCAGCATTTT,CASSLYPRGSNQPQHF
TRBV6-5,TRBJ1-2,13,TRBD1,.,TGTGCCAGCAGTTTACCCTCAGGGGGGGGCTACACCTTC,CASSLPSGGGYTF